The rows below give T cell receptor beta chains drawn from one sample of a study of cytomegalovirus exposure and HLA in healthy donors. Sequencing used immunoSEQ multiplex PCR; TCRdb keeps in-frame clones, though not all of them. The repertoire holds 85,000 to 90,000 clones, about nine tenths seen once, with roughly 2.2% in the top ten. Specimen: PBMCs. These receptors all come from a man aged 18 to 29 in good health and CMV-seronegative. The CDR3 runs from the conserved cysteine through the conserved F or W. D genes are given only for firm matches. Some rows have no size entry. The others give once, few or many, or a class for an expanded clone.

j_call clone_size v_call d_call cdr3_nt cdr3_aa
TRBJ2-1 . TRBV5-5 . TGTGCCAGCAGCGGGGGGGCCTATTCGTACAATGAGCAGTTCTTC CASSGGAYSYNEQFF
TRBJ2-7 few TRBV19 TRBD1 TGTGCCAGTAGTGGGGACCGGACAGGGGTGCCCTACGAGCAGTACTTC CASSGDRTGVPYEQYF
TRBJ1-3 . TRBV28 TRBD1 TGTGCCAGCATCAAGCTGACAGGGGCTGGAAACACCATATATTTT CASIKLTGAGNTIYF
TRBJ2-7 . TRBV7-6 . TGTGCCAGCAGCTTAGAGACGGGTGGTACCTACGAGCAGTACTTC CASSLETGGTYEQYF
TRBJ2-1 . TRBV9 TRBD2 TGTGCCAGCAGCGTAAGAGCGGGAGGCGGGGACAATGAGCAGTTCTTC CASSVRAGGGDNEQFF
TRBJ1-2 once TRBV15 TRBD1 TGTGCCACCAGCGACACAGGGGGCCACTATGGCTACACCTTC CATSDTGGHYGYTF
TRBJ1-6 . TRBV27 . TGTGCCAGCCGCCGCAGGGCCTATAATTCACCCCTCCACTTT CASRRRAYNSPLHF
TRBJ1-1 . TRBV5-6 TRBD1 TGTGCCAGCAGCCCACTCCGGACAGGGGGATTGAACACTGAAGCTTTCTTT CASSPLRTGGLNTEAFF
TRBJ2-7 . TRBV14 . TGTGCCAGCAGCCAAGGGGGGACTCTTATTTACGAGCAGTACTTC CASSQGGTLIYEQYF
TRBJ2-1 . TRBV4-2 TRBD1 TGTGCCAGCAGCCAAGGGGACAGGGGAACATTCAATGAGCAGTTCTTC CASSQGDRGTFNEQFF
TRBJ1-3 . TRBV7-9 TRBD1 TGTGCCAGCAGCTTAGCGTGGGACAGGGTGAACTCTGGAAACACCATATATTTT CASSLAWDRVNSGNTIYF
TRBJ2-7 once TRBV27 TRBD2 TGTGCCAGCAGTTTTATTCTAGCGGGAGGGCCTTACGAGCAGTACTTC CASSFILAGGPYEQYF
TRBJ1-4 . TRBV5-1 . TGCGCCAGCAGCTTAGCCGGTTCTAATGAAAAACTGTTTTTT CASSLAGSNEKLFF
TRBJ2-1 . TRBV9 TRBD2 TGTGCCAGCAGCCCAGGGAGGTTGGCTAGCGGGAACAATGAGCAGTTCTTC CASSPGRLASGNNEQFF
TRBJ2-1 . TRBV27 . TGTGCCAGCAGTTTCGCAGGTGGGCAGAACTACAATGAGCAGTTCTTC CASSFAGGQNYNEQFF
TRBJ2-1 . TRBV7-3 TRBD2 TGTGCCAGCGGGCTAGCGGGGGCCAATGAGCAGTTCTTC CASGLAGANEQFF
TRBJ2-4 . TRBV4-3 . TGCGCCAGCAGCCAGAATAGGGGGAGTAAGGGCATTCAGTACTTC CASSQNRGSKGIQYF
TRBJ1-2 . TRBV7-2 TRBD1 TGTGCCAGCACTGGTGAAGGCGGGGACAGCCTTCGTGGCTACACCTTC CASTGEGGDSLRGYTF
TRBJ2-6 . TRBV5-1 . TGCGCCAGCAGCTTGACAGTACCCTCTGGGGCCAACGTCCTGACTTTC CASSLTVPSGANVLTF
TRBJ1-5 . TRBV28 TRBD1 TGTGCCAGCAGTATCCTCGGACAGGGGAGCAATCAGCCCCAGCATTTT CASSILGQGSNQPQHF